These 25 T cell receptor beta chains originate from one sample sequenced in a study of shared clonotypes between healthy human individuals. Profiling relied on immunoSEQ multiplex PCR, and the TCRdb table lists in-frame clones only, not all of them. This table holds around 1.4 million clones, around 98.5% found once. The sample consisted of naive CD4+ T cells sorted from blood. Subset here: CD45RA+ positively selected. The receptor source for this set is a man between 25 and 39 years old in good health.

The chain couples TRBV5-5 to TRBJ1-5; D unresolved. Germline V CDR1 and CDR2: SGHKS, YYEKEE (reference sequence). Trimming took 4 bases from V and 4 from J, leaving 12 bases between them. The CDR3 totals 14 residues. CDR3 sequence (DNA): TGTGCCAGCAGCGGAGGAGGCGCTAATCAGCCCCAGCATTTT. It encodes CASSGGGANQPQHF. Full variable domain (rest looked up from reference TRBV5-5 and TRBJ1-5): DAGVTQSPTHLIKTRGQQVTLRCSPISGHKSVSWYQQVLGQGPQFIFQYYEKEERGRGNFPDRFSARQFPNYSSELNVNALLLGDSALYLCASSGGGANQPQHFGDGTRLSIL.

This clone was seen only once. The rearrangement joins TRBV29-1 to TRBJ2-3, with D perhaps TRBD2 (6 bases). Germline CDR1 is SQVTM and CDR2 is ANQGSEA. The CDR3 length is 14 residues. With 1 base removed from V and 6 bases from J, the gap between germline ends came to 14 bases. The CDR3 DNA is TGCAGCGTTGAAGGTGGGCGGGAAGTTGATACGCAGTATTTT. It specifies CSVEGGREVDTQYF.

The V gene is TRBV7-6, the J gene TRBJ1-1; 8 bases line up with TRBD1. Germline loops: CDR1 SGHVS, CDR2 FNYEAQ. V was pared by 5 bases and J by 5 bases, with 10 bases of the junction left unmatched. CDR3 length equals 15 residues. CDR3 sequence: CASSPGTGPRTEAFF. CDR3 sequence (DNA): TGTGCCAGCAGCCCCGGGACAGGACCGAGGACTGAAGCTTTCTTT.

This clone was observed once. The chain joins TRBV6-1 to TRBJ2-2; TRBD1 might be the D (5 bases). There are 14 residues in the CDR3. V lost 0 bases and J lost 6, with 8 bases in between. The germline V gene encodes CDR1 MNHNS and CDR2 SASEGT. This CDR3 is CASSEADRSGELFF. In DNA form, the CDR3 reads TGTGCCAGCAGTGAAGCTGACAGATCCGGGGAGCTGTTTTTT.

V usage is TRBV6-1 and J usage is TRBJ1-2; D is possibly TRBD1 (5 bases). CDR1 MNHNS and CDR2 SASEGT come from the germline V gene. With 4 bases removed from V and 4 bases from J, the gap between germline ends came to 13 bases. This CDR3 region has 14 residues. The CDR3 region is CASSGQPGSYGYTF. The CDR3 DNA sequence: TGTGCCAGCAGTGGACAGCCAGGGAGCTATGGCTACACCTTC.

The chain employs TRBV27 and TRBJ2-5; 8 bases match TRBD2. Per germline, CDR1 MNHEY and CDR2 SMNVEV (reference sequence). The CDR3 sequence is 14 residues long. The V segment lost 10 bases and the J segment 5 bases; nucleotides outside the gene matches: 12. The CDR3 nucleotides are TGTGCCACCAGGCCCAGCGGGAGTCAGGAGACCCAGTACTTC. It codes for CATRPSGSQETQYF.

The chain uses TRBV7-9 and TRBJ1-3; D gene uncertain. Germline CDR1 SEHNR, CDR2 FQNEAQ (reference sequence). The CDR3 contains 16 residues. V was clipped by 0 bases and J by 4 bases, with 13 bases between them. The CDR3 protein is CASSLALGTAGNTIYF. CDR3 bases: TGTGCCAGCAGCTTAGCGCTGGGAACCGCCGGAAACACCATATATTTT. Filled out from reference TRBV7-9 and TRBJ1-3, the complete variable domain reads DTGVSQNPRHKITKRGQNVTFRCDPISEHNRLYWYRQTLGQGPEFLTYFQNEAQLEKSRLLSDRFSAERPKGSFSTLEIQRTEQGDSAMYLCASSLALGTAGNTIYFGEGSWLTVV.

This chain uses TRBV30 with TRBJ1-2; TRBD1 is a possible D gene (6 bases). Looked up from germline, CDR1 is GTSNPN and CDR2 is SVGIG (reference sequence). The CDR3 totals 11 residues. With 6 bases removed from V and 6 bases from J, the gap between germline ends came to 11 bases. In nucleotides, the CDR3 is TGTGCCTGTCACGGGGGCGATGGCTACACCTTC. It translates to CACHGGDGYTF.

This chain connects TRBV30 to TRBJ2-7; D gene unclear. This CDR3 spans 13 amino acids. With 3 bases removed from V and 4 bases from J, the gap between germline ends came to 13 bases. Germline V CDR1 and CDR2: GTSNPN, SVGIG (reference sequence). The CDR3 DNA follows: TGTGCCTGGAGAAGTGTAGGAGTTTACGAGCAGTACTTC. Its protein product is CAWRSVGVYEQYF.

The chain joins TRBV27 to TRBJ1-2; possibly TRBD1 for D (6 bases). V was cut by 7 bases and J by 8 bases, with 20 bases left in between. There are 14 residues in the CDR3. Germline V gene sequence: CDR1 MNHEY, CDR2 SMNVEV (reference sequence). The CDR3 spells CASKWGQLSMGYTF. Written as DNA, the CDR3 is TGTGCCAGCAAGTGGGGACAATTATCTATGGGCTACACCTTC.

This clone has only one observation. CDR3 bases: TGTGCCAGCAGTGAAGCGGGTATTCCGTACTACGAGCAGTACTTC. Encoded protein: CASSEAGIPYYEQYF. The J gene is TRBJ2-7, the V gene TRBV2, with D uncertain. Germline V gene data show CDR1 as SNHLY and CDR2 as FYNNEI. This CDR3 is 15 amino acids long. V was cut by 0 bases and J by 3 bases, with 12 bases left in between.

The V call is TRBV2, the J call TRBJ2-7, with D unresolved. The CDR3 is 17 amino acids. Per germline, CDR1 SNHLY and CDR2 FYNNEI. The V gene lost 5 bases and the J gene lost 5 bases, with 25 bases spanning the gap. CDR3 sequence (DNA): TGTGCCAGCAGTCCGAGCCGAAGGAGACAACTACTCGACGAGCAGTACTTC. It yields the protein CASSPSRRRQLLDEQYF.

The chain uses TRBV6-1 and TRBJ2-2; TRBD1 matches 8 bases. The germline V gene encodes CDR1 MNHNS and CDR2 SASEGT. This CDR3 is built from 12 residues. V lost 7 bases to trimming and J lost 11 bases; unmatched junction nucleotides: 6. Here the CDR3 reads CASTLDRGELFF. The DNA of the CDR3 is TGTGCCAGCACTCTAGACAGGGGTGAGCTGTTTTTT.

V and J are TRBV7-6 and TRBJ2-3; TRBD2 agrees at 8 bases. CDR3 length: 16 amino acids. Looked up from germline, CDR1 is SGHVS and CDR2 is FNYEAQ. Germline trimming cut 1 base from V and 2 bases from J; bases unmatched to any gene: 5. The CDR3 region is CASSLGAGGTTDTQYF. The CDR3 nucleotides are TGTGCCAGCAGCTTAGGGGCGGGAGGTACCACAGATACGCAGTATTTT.

The V gene is TRBV7-2, the J gene TRBJ1-3; TRBD1 might be the D (6 bases). CDR1 is SGHTA, CDR2 FQGNSA, per germline. Trimming took off 5 bases at V and 3 bases at J, with 26 bases between the two ends. The CDR3 runs 19 residues. CDR3 loop: CASSHHPTGLGDGGNTIYF. In DNA form, the CDR3 reads TGTGCCAGCAGCCACCATCCAACAGGGCTCGGCGACGGTGGAAACACCATATATTTT.

V gene TRBV25-1 combines with J gene TRBJ2-1, with TRBD2 identical over 8 bases. The CDR3 is 16 residues long. Germline-derived CDR1 and CDR2 are MGHDK and SYGVNS. V shed 3 bases, J shed 4 bases, and the junction held 8 bases outside the gene matches. The DNA for the CDR3 is TGTGCCAGCAGTGACGTTTCTGCGGGAGGTTACAATGAGCAGTTCTTC. Encoded protein: CASSDVSAGGYNEQFF.

V usage is TRBV11-3 and J usage is TRBJ2-1; 8 bases are a match to TRBD1. J lost 6 bases, V lost 2 bases, and 3 bases had no gene match. Germline V gene lookup returns CDR1 SGHNT and CDR2 YENEEA. There are 14 residues in the CDR3. CDR3 sequence: CASSLQGALNEQFF. The CDR3 DNA sequence: TGTGCCAGCAGCTTACAGGGGGCGCTCAATGAGCAGTTCTTC.

The genes are TRBV18 and TRBJ1-1; TRBD1 matches at 12 bases. Germline V gives CDR1 KGHSH, CDR2 LQKENI. Trimming cost V 2 bases and J 11 bases; bases outside gene matches: 9. The CDR3 totals 15 residues. Here the CDR3 DNA reads TGTGCCAGCTCACCAAAGGGGACAGGGGGCAAGTCTGCTTTCTTT. Translating it yields CASSPKGTGGKSAFF.

The V gene is TRBV11-2, the J gene TRBJ2-3, with D possibly TRBD2 on 6 matching bases. The CDR3 length is 15 residues. Trimming left V 1 base short and J 4 bases short, with 12 bases between. Germline CDR1 is SGHAT and CDR2 is FQNNGV. The CDR3 DNA sequence: TGTGCCAGCAGCTTAGCGGTCAGGAGGGCAGATACGCAGTATTTT. This sequence encodes CASSLAVRRADTQYF.

This chain links TRBV11-2 with TRBJ2-3, with a weak D call TRBD1 (5 bases). This CDR3 is 15 amino acids long. Between the trimmed V and J ends, which lost 1 base and 11 bases, there was a span of 19 bases. CDR1 and CDR2 from the germline V gene are SGHAT and FQNNGV. The CDR3 loop reads CASSLALRALGQQYF. CDR3 sequence (DNA): TGTGCCAGCAGCTTAGCCCTTAGGGCCCTCGGACAGCAGTATTTT.

V usage is TRBV14 and J usage is TRBJ2-4; D is perhaps TRBD1 (5 bases). The germline V and J ends were trimmed by 7 bases and 0 bases, with 16 bases remaining between them. CDR3 size: 16 residues. Germline lookup yields CDR1 SGHDN and CDR2 FVKESK. This CDR3 is CASTRRQHLAKNIQYF. The CDR3, as DNA: TGTGCCAGCACCAGGAGACAGCATTTAGCCAAAAACATTCAGTACTTC.

This chain links TRBV10-1 with TRBJ1-4; weak D call: TRBD1 (6 bases). The V end lost 4 bases, the J end lost 8 bases, and 14 bases lay between the germline ends. Germline CDR1 is WNHNN and CDR2 is SYGVQD (reference sequence). The CDR3 consists of 14 residues. This CDR3 reads CASSGTVNAEKLFF. The CDR3 DNA reads TGCGCCAGCAGTGGGACAGTCAATGCGGAAAAACTGTTTTTT.

For this clone: A much more abundant neighbour one base away suggests this may be a read error. Other DNA variants within this sample encode the same CDR3. The chain joins TRBV18 to TRBJ2-5; D unresolved. Germline V gene data show CDR1 as KGHSH and CDR2 as LQKENI. V lost 2 bases to trimming and J lost 4 bases, with 2 bases between them. The CDR3 extends over 11 amino acids. The CDR3 reads CASSPRETQYF. The DNA for the CDR3 is TGTGCCAGCTCACCAAGAGAGACCCAGTACTTC.

The CDR3 sequence: CASSALRPRGPYEQYF. CDR3 nucleotides: TGTGCCAGCAGTGCCCTCCGACCGAGGGGGCCTTACGAGCAGTACTTC. The V and J genes are TRBV27 and TRBJ2-7, with TRBD1 matching over 7 bases. J gave up 4 bases and V 5 bases, and 14 bases lay outside the gene matches. Germline-derived CDR1 and CDR2 are MNHEY and SMNVEV (reference sequence). The CDR3 covers 16 residues.

The gene calls are TRBV2 and TRBJ2-7; D remains unclear. The CDR3 extends over 14 amino acids. Trimming pared 5 bases from V and 5 bases from J, leaving 16 bases between. The germline V gene has CDR1 SNHLY and CDR2 FYNNEI. This CDR3 reads CASSSEHYGNEQYF. The CDR3, as DNA: TGTGCCAGCAGTTCGGAGCATTATGGGAACGAGCAGTACTTC.